This T cell receptor (beta chain) was identified in a study of control samples from healthy donors and cancer patients. V dropped 4 bases and J dropped 1; count of bases not matched to a gene: 6. The CDR3 consists of 16 residues. The germline CDR1 and CDR2 sequences are KGHDR and SFDVKD. Sequencing used immunoSEQ multiplex PCR; TCRdb keeps in-frame clones, though not all of them. The sample lists over 150,000 clones, about 94% occurring once. The J gene is TRBJ1-5, the V gene TRBV24-1, with 7 bases identical to TRBD1. Sequenced material: blood. The sequence came from a man between 35 and 55 years old in good health. The CDR3 sequence: CATSDGRGLSNQPQHF. The CDR3, as DNA: TGTGCCACCAGTGACGGTAGGGGGCTGAGCAATCAGCCCCAGCATTTT.